This entry lists 15 T cell receptor beta chains sequenced from one sample in a study of T-cell memory formation after mild COVID-19. TCRdb independently ran MiXCR on the 5' RACE reads; one entry per CDR3 protein. The table has a few hundred thousand distinct CDR3 sequences, over 9.5% seen once. The sequenced sample consisted of PBMCs or a T cell subset sorted from them (not recorded which). These receptors came from a man between 18 and 35 years old who had mild COVID-19 (a few samples of this study predate the infection). Cell type and time point are not known.

This clonotype was picked up a small number of times. The CDR3 region is CASSIVRTDTQYF. Here the CDR3 DNA reads TGTGCCAGTAGTATAGTTCGCACAGATACGCAGTATTTT. V and J are TRBV19 and TRBJ2-3; D call uncertain. The CDR3 spans 13 residues. Germline CDR1 is LNHDA and CDR2 is SQIVND (reference sequence). Trimming shortened V by 1 base and J by 1 base, and 3 bases separated the two germline ends.

CDR3 DNA sequence: TGCAGTGCTCCACGGGAGCTGAACACTGAAGCTTTCTTT. This gives the protein CSAPRELNTEAFF. The chain is built from TRBV20-1 and TRBJ1-1, with unresolved D. Trimming pared 5 bases from V and 0 bases from J, leaving 10 bases between. There are 13 residues in the CDR3. Germline V gene lookup returns CDR1 DFQATT and CDR2 SNEGSKA (reference sequence).

This clonotype has more than one count but fewer than ten. This chain connects TRBV23-1 to TRBJ2-7; D is uncertain. TRBV23-1 is labeled an ORF, and its function is uncertain. V was trimmed by 0 bases and J by 4 bases, leaving 7 bases between them. The CDR3 has 13 amino acids. The CDR3 bases are TGCGCCAGCAGTCAATCCCCAGTTTACGAGCAGTACTTC. Its translation is CASSQSPVYEQYF.

This chain uses TRBV5-1 with TRBJ2-3, with 9 bases lining up with TRBD1. The CDR3 runs 16 residues. V shed 0 bases, J shed 6 bases, and the junction held 8 bases outside the gene matches. Germline V gives CDR1 SGHRS, CDR2 YFSETQ. The chain's CDR3 is CASSLARDRVTDTQYF. In DNA, the CDR3 is TGCGCCAGCAGCTTGGCCAGGGACAGGGTGACGGATACGCAGTATTTT.

The sample holds many counts of this clonotype. The CDR3, as DNA: TGTGCCAGCAGCCAAGAACAGGGGCGGGGGCAGTACTTC. Protein sequence: CASSQEQGRGQYF. The rearrangement links TRBV3-1 to TRBJ2-7; D may be TRBD1 (7 bases). Trimming shortened V by 0 bases and J by 9 bases, and 12 bases separated the two germline ends. The CDR3 is 13 residues long. Germline V lookup: CDR1 LGHDT, CDR2 YNNKEL (reference sequence).

The chain carries TRBV5-6 and TRBJ1-1; tentatively, D is TRBD1 (5 bases). With 3 bases removed from V and 8 bases from J, the gap between germline ends came to 20 bases. Per germline, CDR1 SGHDT and CDR2 YYEEEE. The length of the CDR3 is 15 residues. The CDR3 DNA reads as TGTGCCAGCAGCTATACAGGATTAGGCCTCTCAGAAGCTTTCTTT. Its protein is CASSYTGLGLSEAFF.

This clonotype was seen a handful of times. The rearrangement uses TRBV5-1 and TRBJ2-5; TRBD1 aligns across 8 bases. The V segment lost 4 bases and the J segment 4 bases; nucleotides outside the gene matches: 9. Germline CDR1 SGHRS, CDR2 YFSETQ. The CDR3 extends over 15 amino acids. The CDR3 DNA reads as TGCGCCAGCAGCCCGTTAATAGGACAGGGAGAGACCCAGTACTTC. Its translation is CASSPLIGQGETQYF.

The chain joins TRBV18 to TRBJ1-5; no clear D gene. The V end was cut by 6 bases, the J end by 5 bases, with 23 bases between. The CDR3 sequence is 17 residues long. Per the germline V gene, CDR1 is KGHSH and CDR2 is LQKENI. The CDR3 DNA follows: TGTGCCAGCTCCCTTCTTTGGGTCAAGAGGTCAGATCAGCCCCAGCATTTT. This encodes CASSLLWVKRSDQPQHF.

The chain couples TRBV5-1 to TRBJ2-1, with 12 bases that match TRBD1. Per germline, CDR1 SGHRS and CDR2 YFSETQ. There are 17 residues in the CDR3. V lost 4 bases and J lost 6; bases outside the gene matches: 11. Written as DNA, the CDR3 is TGCGCCAGCAGCCCTAGGGGGACAGGGGGCCGCTCCAATGAGCAGTTCTTC. It is translated as CASSPRGTGGRSNEQFF.

This clonotype showed up just a few times. The chain carries TRBV5-1 and TRBJ2-2; tentatively, D is TRBD1 (6 bases). Germline values: CDR1 SGHRS, CDR2 YFSETQ. The germline V and J ends were trimmed by 4 bases and 1 base, with 11 bases remaining between them. This CDR3 has 15 amino acids. CDR3 loop: CASSKTGRNTGELFF. CDR3 coding DNA: TGCGCCAGCAGCAAAACAGGGCGGAACACCGGGGAGCTGTTTTTT.

There are a few counts of this clonotype. The chain carries TRBV4-1 and TRBJ1-5; weak D call: TRBD1 (5 bases). CDR3 length: 18 residues. V lost 1 base to trimming and J lost 1 base, with 17 bases between them. Germline V gives CDR1 MGHRA, CDR2 YSYEKL. CDR3 DNA sequence: TGCGCCAGCAGCCAAGGATCGGTCAGGGCAGGGAGCAATCAGCCCCAGCATTTT. Protein sequence: CASSQGSVRAGSNQPQHF.

The chain is built from TRBV20-1 and TRBJ1-1; D may be TRBD1 (5 bases). This CDR3 contains 12 residues. Germline V gives CDR1 DFQATT, CDR2 SNEGSKA (reference sequence). V was clipped by 4 bases and J by 6 bases, with 12 bases between them. CDR3 nucleotide sequence: TGCAGTGCTATGACAGCTTCGGCTGAAGCTTTCTTT. Translating gives CSAMTASAEAFF.

This clonotype was observed a few times. The chain couples TRBV12-3 or TRBV12-4 to TRBJ2-3; possible D gene TRBD2, 7 bases. This CDR3 contains 15 residues. Trimming took 6 bases from V and 3 from J, leaving 16 bases between them. CDR3 nucleotides: TGTGCCAGCAGACGTCGGGGGGCCTCTACAGATACGCAGTATTTT. Translated: CASRRRGASTDTQYF.

This clonotype was recorded many times. V gene TRBV5-1 combines with J gene TRBJ2-5, with 10 bases lining up with TRBD2. J was trimmed by 3 bases and V by 3 bases; bases with no gene match: 2. The CDR3 loop spans 14 amino acids. Germline V gene sequence: CDR1 SGHRS, CDR2 YFSETQ. The CDR3, as DNA: TGCGCCAGCAGCTCTACTAGCGGGGAAGAGACCCAGTACTTC. Translating gives CASSSTSGEETQYF.

This clonotype was seen a handful of times. The chain carries TRBV7-9 and TRBJ1-5; 7 positions match TRBD1. Germline-derived CDR1 and CDR2 are SEHNR and FQNEAQ (reference sequence). This CDR3 contains 13 residues. The junction had 5 bases not matched to a gene; V was cut back by 5 bases and J by 7 bases. Written as DNA, the CDR3 is TGTGCCAGCAGCAGAACAGGGGTGCAGCCCCAGCATTTT. This translates into CASSRTGVQPQHF.